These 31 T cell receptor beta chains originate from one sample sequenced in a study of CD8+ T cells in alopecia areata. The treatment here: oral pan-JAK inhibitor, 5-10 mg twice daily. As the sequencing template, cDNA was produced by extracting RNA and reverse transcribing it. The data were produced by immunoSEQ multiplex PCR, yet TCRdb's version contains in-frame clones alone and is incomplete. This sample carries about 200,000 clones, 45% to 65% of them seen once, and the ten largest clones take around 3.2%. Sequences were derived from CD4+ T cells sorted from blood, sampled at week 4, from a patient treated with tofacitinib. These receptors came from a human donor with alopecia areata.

This CDR3 is CASSGTVQETQYF. The DNA of the CDR3 is TGTGCCAGCAGTGGGACAGTTCAAGAGACCCAGTACTTC. The chain is built from TRBV2 and TRBJ2-5; TRBD1 might be the D (6 bases). Trimming removed 4 bases from V and 2 bases from J, with 8 bases in between. CDR1 is SNHLY and CDR2 is FYNNEI in the germline V gene. This CDR3 comprises 13 residues.

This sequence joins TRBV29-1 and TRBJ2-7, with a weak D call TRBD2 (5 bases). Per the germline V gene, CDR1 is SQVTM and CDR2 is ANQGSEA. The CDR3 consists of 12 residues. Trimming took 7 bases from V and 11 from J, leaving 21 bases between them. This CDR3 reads CSEPRDLRRKYF. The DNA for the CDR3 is TGCAGCGAGCCCCGGGATTTACGCCGAAAGTACTTC.

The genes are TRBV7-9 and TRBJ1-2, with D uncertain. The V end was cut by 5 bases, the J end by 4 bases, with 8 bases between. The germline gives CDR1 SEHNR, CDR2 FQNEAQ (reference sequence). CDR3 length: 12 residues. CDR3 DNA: TGTGCCAGCAGCCGTGAGGGCTATGGCTACACCTTC. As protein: CASSREGYGYTF.

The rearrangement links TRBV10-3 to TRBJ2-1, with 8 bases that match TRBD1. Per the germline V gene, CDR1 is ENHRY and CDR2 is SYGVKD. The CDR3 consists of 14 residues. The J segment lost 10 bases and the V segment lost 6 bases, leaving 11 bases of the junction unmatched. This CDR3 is CAIRYGPQGAEQFF. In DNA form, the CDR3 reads TGTGCCATCAGATACGGGCCTCAGGGGGCCGAGCAGTTCTTC.

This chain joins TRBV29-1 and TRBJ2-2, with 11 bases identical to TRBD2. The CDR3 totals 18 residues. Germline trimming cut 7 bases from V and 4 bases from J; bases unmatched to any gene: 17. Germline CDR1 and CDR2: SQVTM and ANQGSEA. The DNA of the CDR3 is TGCAGCGCCGGAGACTTACAGCCGGGACTAGCGGTCACCGGGGAGCTGTTTTTT. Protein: CSAGDLQPGLAVTGELFF.

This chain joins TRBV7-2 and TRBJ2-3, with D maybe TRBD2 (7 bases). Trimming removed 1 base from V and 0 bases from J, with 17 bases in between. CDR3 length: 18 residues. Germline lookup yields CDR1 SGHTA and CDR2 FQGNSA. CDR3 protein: CASSLGGRAGASTDTQYF. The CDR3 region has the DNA TGTGCCAGCAGCTTAGGCGGCCGGGCGGGGGCTAGCACAGATACGCAGTATTTT.

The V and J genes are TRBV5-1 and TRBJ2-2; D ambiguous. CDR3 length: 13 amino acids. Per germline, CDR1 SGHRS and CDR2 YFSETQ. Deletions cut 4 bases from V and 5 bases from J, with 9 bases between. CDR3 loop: CASSPSETGELFF. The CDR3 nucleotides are TGCGCCAGCAGCCCGAGCGAAACCGGGGAGCTGTTTTTT.

The CDR3 coding sequence is TGTGCCAGCAGCTCCACGGGGGGTTTTCCCGAGACCCAGTACTTC. Encoded protein: CASSSTGGFPETQYF. The V and J genes are TRBV9 and TRBJ2-5, with TRBD2 matching 7 bases. CDR3 length: 15 amino acids. The trim removed 4 bases at V and 5 bases at J, leaving 11 bases unmatched. Per germline, CDR1 SGDLS and CDR2 YYNGEE.

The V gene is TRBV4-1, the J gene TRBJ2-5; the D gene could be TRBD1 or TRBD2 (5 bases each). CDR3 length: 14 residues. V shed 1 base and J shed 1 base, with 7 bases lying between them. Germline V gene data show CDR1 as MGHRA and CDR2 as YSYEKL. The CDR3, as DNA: TGCGCCAGCAGCCAAGCGGGACCCCAAGAGACCCAGTACTTC. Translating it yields CASSQAGPQETQYF.

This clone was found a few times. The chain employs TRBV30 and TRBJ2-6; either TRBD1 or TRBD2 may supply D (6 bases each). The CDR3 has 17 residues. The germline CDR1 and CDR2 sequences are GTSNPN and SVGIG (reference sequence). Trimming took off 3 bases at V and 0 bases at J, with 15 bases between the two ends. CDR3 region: CAWRRGRTYSGANVLTF. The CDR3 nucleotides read TGTGCCTGGAGGAGGGGGAGGACTTACTCTGGGGCCAACGTCCTGACTTTC.

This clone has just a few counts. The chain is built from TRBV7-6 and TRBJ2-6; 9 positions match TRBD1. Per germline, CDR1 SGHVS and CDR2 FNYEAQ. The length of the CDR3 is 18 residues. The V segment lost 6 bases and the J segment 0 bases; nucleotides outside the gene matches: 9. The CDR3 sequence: CASSPGTGLSSGANVLTF. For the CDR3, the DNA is TGTGCCAGCAGTCCCGGGACAGGGCTAAGCTCTGGGGCCAACGTCCTGACTTTC.

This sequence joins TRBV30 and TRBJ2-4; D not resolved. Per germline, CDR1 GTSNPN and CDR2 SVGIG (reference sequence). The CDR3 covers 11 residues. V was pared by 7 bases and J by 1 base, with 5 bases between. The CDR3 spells CALFAKNIQYF. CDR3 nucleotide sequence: TGTGCCTTATTCGCCAAAAACATTCAGTACTTC.

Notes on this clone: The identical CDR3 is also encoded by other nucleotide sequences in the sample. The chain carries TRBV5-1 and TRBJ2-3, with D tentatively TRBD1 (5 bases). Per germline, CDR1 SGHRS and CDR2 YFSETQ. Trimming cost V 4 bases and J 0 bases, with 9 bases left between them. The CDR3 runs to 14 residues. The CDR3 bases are TGCGCCAGCAGCCGACAGACCAGCACAGATACGCAGTATTTT. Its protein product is CASSRQTSTDTQYF.

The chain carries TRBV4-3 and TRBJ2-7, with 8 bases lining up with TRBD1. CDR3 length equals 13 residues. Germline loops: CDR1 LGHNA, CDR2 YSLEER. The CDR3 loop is CAPGRGPPCEQYF. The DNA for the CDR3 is TGCGCACCCGGCAGGGGGCCCCCCTGTGAGCAGTACTTC.

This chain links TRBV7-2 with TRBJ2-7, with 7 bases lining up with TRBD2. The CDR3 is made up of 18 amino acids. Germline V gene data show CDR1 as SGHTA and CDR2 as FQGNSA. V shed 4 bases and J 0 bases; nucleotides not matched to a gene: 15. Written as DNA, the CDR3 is TGTGCCAGCAGCTCCCTGGGCCCGATGCGGACTAGCTCCTACGAGCAGTACTTC. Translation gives CASSSLGPMRTSSYEQYF.

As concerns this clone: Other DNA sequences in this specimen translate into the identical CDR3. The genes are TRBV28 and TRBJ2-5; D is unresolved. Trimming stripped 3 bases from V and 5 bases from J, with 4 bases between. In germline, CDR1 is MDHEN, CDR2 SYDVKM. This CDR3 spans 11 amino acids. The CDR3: CASSFRETQYF. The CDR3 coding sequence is TGTGCCAGCAGTTTTAGGGAGACCCAGTACTTC.

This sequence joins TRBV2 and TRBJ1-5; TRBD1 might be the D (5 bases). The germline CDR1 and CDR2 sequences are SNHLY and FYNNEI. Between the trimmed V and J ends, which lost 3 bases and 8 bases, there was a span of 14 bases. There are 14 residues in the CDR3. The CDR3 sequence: CASSEGDWGEPQHF. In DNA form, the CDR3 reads TGTGCCAGCAGTGAGGGGGATTGGGGAGAGCCCCAGCATTTT.

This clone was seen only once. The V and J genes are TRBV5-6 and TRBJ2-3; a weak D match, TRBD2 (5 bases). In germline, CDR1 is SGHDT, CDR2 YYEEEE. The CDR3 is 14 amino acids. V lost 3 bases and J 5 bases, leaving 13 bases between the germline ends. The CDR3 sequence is CASSSGRSRDTQYF. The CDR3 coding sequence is TGTGCCAGCAGCTCGGGGAGATCAAGAGATACGCAGTATTTT.

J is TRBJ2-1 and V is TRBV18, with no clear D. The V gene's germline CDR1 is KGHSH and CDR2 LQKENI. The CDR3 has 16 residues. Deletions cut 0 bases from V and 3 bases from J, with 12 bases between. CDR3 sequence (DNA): TGTGCCAGCTCACCACCAAACTCCAAAGACTACAATGAGCAGTTCTTC. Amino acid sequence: CASSPPNSKDYNEQFF.

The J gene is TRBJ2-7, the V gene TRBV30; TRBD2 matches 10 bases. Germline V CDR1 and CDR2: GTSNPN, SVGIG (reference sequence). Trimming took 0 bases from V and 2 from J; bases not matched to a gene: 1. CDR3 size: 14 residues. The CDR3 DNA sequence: TGTGCCTGGAGTGTAGCGGGGGGGACCTACGAGCAGTACTTC. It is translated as CAWSVAGGTYEQYF.

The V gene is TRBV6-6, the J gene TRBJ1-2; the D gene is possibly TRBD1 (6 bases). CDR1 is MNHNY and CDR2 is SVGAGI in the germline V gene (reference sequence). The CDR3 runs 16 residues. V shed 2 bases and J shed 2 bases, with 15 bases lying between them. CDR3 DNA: TGTGCCAGCAGTTACCCAGGGGTCGCAGGGAACTATGGCTACACCTTC. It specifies CASSYPGVAGNYGYTF.

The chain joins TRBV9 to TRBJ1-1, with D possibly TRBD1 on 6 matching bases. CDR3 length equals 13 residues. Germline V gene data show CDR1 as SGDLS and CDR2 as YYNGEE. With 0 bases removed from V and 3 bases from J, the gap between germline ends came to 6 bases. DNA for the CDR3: TGTGCCAGCAGCGTAGCAGGGGACACTGAAGCTTTCTTT. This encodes CASSVAGDTEAFF.

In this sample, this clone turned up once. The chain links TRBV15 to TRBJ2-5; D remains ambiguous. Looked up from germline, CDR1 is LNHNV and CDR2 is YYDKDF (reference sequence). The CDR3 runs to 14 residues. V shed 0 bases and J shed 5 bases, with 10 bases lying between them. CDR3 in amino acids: CATSRDHTVETQYF. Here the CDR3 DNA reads TGTGCCACCAGCAGAGACCATACCGTCGAGACCCAGTACTTC.

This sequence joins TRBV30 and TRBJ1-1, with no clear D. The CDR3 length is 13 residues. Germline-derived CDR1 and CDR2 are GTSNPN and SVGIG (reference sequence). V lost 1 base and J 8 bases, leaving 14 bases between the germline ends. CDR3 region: CAWSGSGPQEAFF. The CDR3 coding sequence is TGTGCCTGGAGTGGGTCAGGACCGCAGGAAGCTTTCTTT.

The DNA for the CDR3 is TGCGCCAGCAGCCCCCGGGTAGGGACTAATGAAAAACTGTTTTTT. Protein product: CASSPRVGTNEKLFF. The chain combines TRBV5-1 with TRBJ1-4; D not resolved. V lost 4 bases and J lost 2, with 12 bases in between. The length of the CDR3 is 15 residues. Germline CDR1 reads SGHRS; CDR2 reads YFSETQ.

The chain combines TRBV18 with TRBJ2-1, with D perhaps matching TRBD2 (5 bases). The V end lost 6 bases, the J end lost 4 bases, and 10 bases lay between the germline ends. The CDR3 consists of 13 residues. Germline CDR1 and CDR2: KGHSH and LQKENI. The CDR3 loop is CASSYGGYNEQFF. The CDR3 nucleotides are TGTGCCAGCTCTTATGGCGGGTACAATGAGCAGTTCTTC.

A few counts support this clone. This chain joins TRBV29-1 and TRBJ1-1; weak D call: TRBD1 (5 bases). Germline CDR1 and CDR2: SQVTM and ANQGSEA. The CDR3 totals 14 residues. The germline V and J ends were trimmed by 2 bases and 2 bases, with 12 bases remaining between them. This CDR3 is CSVERRAANTEAFF. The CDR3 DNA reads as TGCAGCGTTGAACGCAGGGCTGCTAACACTGAAGCTTTCTTT.

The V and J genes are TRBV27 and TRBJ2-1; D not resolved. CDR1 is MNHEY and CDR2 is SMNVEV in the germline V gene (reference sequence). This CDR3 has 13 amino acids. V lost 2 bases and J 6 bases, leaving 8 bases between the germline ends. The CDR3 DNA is TGTGCCAGCAGTTTAAATAAGTTCAATGAGCAGTTCTTC. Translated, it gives CASSLNKFNEQFF.

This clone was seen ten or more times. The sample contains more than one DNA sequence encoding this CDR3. CDR3 bases: TGTGCCAGTAGTATCGCGGGGGGACCCTACAATGAGCAGTTCTTC. Its translation is CASSIAGGPYNEQFF. V and J are TRBV19 and TRBJ2-1; 8 positions agree with TRBD2. Unmatched junction bases numbered 3, after V lost 3 bases and J lost 2 bases. CDR1 and CDR2 (germline): LNHDA, SQIVND (reference sequence). The length of the CDR3 is 15 residues.

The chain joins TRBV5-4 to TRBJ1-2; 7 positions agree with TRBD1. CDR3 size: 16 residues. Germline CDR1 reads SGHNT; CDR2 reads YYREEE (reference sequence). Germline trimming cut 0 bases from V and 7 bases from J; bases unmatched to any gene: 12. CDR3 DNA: TGTGCCAGCAGCTTGGCGGACAGGCGACCAGTGGGTGGCTACACCTTC. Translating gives CASSLADRRPVGGYTF.

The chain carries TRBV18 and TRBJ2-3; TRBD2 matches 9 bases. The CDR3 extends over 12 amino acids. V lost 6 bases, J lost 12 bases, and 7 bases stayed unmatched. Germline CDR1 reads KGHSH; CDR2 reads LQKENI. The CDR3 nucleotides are TGTGCCAGCTCGTTGCCGGGACTAGCACAGTATTTT. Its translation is CASSLPGLAQYF.